Listed below are T cell receptor beta chains from one sample, sequenced in a study of blood T cell repertoires in COVID-19. Data came from immunoSEQ multiplex PCR; TCRdb stores just in-frame clones and leaves some out. Among about 160,000 clones, about 93% were seen once, and the ten largest hold under 5%. The sequenced sample was peripheral blood. The receptor set was obtained from a woman between 50 and 59 years old with acute or convalescent COVID-19. The conserved cysteine and the conserved F or W are not part of the CDR3 here. The order of the fields is V gene, D gene, J gene, CDR3 protein. A D gene is named only where the DNA matches it firmly.

TRBV19	-	TRBJ1-5	ASSMGGLVQPQH
TRBV6-5	-	TRBJ1-1	ASSYGGGMNTEAF
TRBV7-3	TRBD2	TRBJ2-3	ASSSREATSTDTQY
TRBV10-3	TRBD2	TRBJ2-3	AISALAGGGSDTQY
TRBV9	TRBD1	TRBJ1-1	ASSAGQGKGTEAF
TRBV19	TRBD1	TRBJ1-1	ASSKQAYRGRGTEAF
TRBV19	TRBD2	TRBJ2-3	ASSIDHTSDHTDTQY
TRBV25-1	-	TRBJ1-1	ASSDTTRDTEAF
TRBV20-1	-	TRBJ2-7	SALESYEQY
TRBV25-1	TRBD1	TRBJ2-1	ASSDPGQGEQF
TRBV19	-	TRBJ1-1	ASREGPNTEAF
TRBV28	TRBD1	TRBJ2-7	ASSLTLGGGQGSYEQY
TRBV5-8	-	TRBJ1-4	ASSLKYRKKGTNEKLF
TRBV5-1	-	TRBJ1-1	ASSLVRGGVAEAF
TRBV19	TRBD1	TRBJ1-5	ASRHIGTGVAGGNQPQH
TRBV4-1	-	TRBJ1-2	ASSQDSLGYT
TRBV7-9	-	TRBJ1-4	ASSLARLAEHNEKLF
TRBV2	TRBD1	TRBJ1-2	ASLRGPGDYGYT
TRBV7-2	-	TRBJ1-3	ASSLVYARHSGNTIY
TRBV7-9	-	TRBJ2-3	ASSLGQYADTQY
TRBV12-3/TRBV12-4	-	TRBJ2-5	ASSPTYQETQY
TRBV3-1/TRBV3-2	TRBD1	TRBJ1-2	ASSQSWAGGHSANGYT
TRBV2	-	TRBJ1-1	AAQGGTEAF
TRBV19	-	TRBJ1-4	ASSITLVITGEKLF
TRBV4-1	-	TRBJ1-1	ASSYFMSGRGNTEAF
TRBV12-3/TRBV12-4	-	TRBJ2-1	ASSLPGENEQF
TRBV5-6	-	TRBJ1-5	ASSFATDNQPQH
TRBV7-2	-	TRBJ1-5	ASSFFRGEDQPQH
TRBV9	-	TRBJ1-4	ASSPSGAGEKLF
TRBV11-2	TRBD1	TRBJ1-1	ASSLWDRGFDTEAF
TRBV7-6	-	TRBJ2-7	ASSLGRAYEQY
TRBV3-1/TRBV3-2	-	TRBJ2-2	ASSQVERSNTGELF
TRBV6-5	TRBD1	TRBJ2-3	ASSSPGQGADTQY
TRBV7-9	-	TRBJ1-2	ASSLGGLGGYT
TRBV24-1	-	TRBJ2-1	ATSQGWNEQF
TRBV7-2	TRBD1	TRBJ1-2	ASSLATGYGYT
TRBV6-5	-	TRBJ1-5	ASSYSGVYQPQH
TRBV7-3	-	TRBJ2-1	ASSFSTDNEQF
TRBV7-9	-	TRBJ2-1	ASSRKSLGYNEQF
TRBV19	-	TRBJ1-4	ASRKGGFDEKLF
TRBV19	-	TRBJ1-4	ASSITGTNEKLF